The rows below give T cell receptor beta chains drawn from one sample of a study of CD4 T cell repertoires and nickel. Via MiXCR, TCRdb re-called the RT-PCR reads, giving one row per CDR3 protein. The table includes 200 to 300 distinct CDR3 sequences, just over 70% detected once. The material sequenced was CD4+ T cells from blood, not recorded whether cultured. These receptors were taken from a human donor in a nickel allergy study, with or without nickel allergy (not recorded which). It is not recorded whether this sample comes from one donor or several. Both conserved end residues are part of each CDR3. The D gene is left open where the match is weak. Expanded clones get a size class; other rows say once, few or many, or leave the size out.

cdr3_aa cdr3_nt d_call clone_size j_call cdr3_length v_call
CAWSVEAGREQYF TGTGCCTGGAGTGTAGAGGCGGGACGAGAGCAGTACTTC - - TRBJ2-7 13 TRBV30
CASSTGSTDTQYF TGCGCCAGCAGCACTGGGAGTACAGATACGCAGTATTTT - - TRBJ2-3 13 TRBV5-1
CASSSTGSPLHF TGTGCCAGCAGTTCTACGGGCTCACCCCTCCACTTT - - TRBJ1-6 12 TRBV28
CSVERTPVKFF TGCAGCGTTGAAAGGACCCCTGTTAAGTTCTTC - - TRBJ2-1 11 TRBV29-1
CASSLTQGNIQYF TGTGCCAGCAGCTTAACGCAGGGGAACATTCAGTACTTC - few TRBJ2-4 13 TRBV7-6
CAITSTDYNEQFF TGTGCCATCACCTCGACAGACTACAATGAGCAGTTCTTC - - TRBJ2-1 13 TRBV10-3
CASSREGEQFF TGCGCCAGCAGCCGAGAAGGGGAGCAGTTCTTC - - TRBJ2-1 11 TRBV4-1
CASSELAGGSDTQYF TGTGCCAGCAGTGAGCTAGCGGGAGGATCGGATACGCAGTATTTT TRBD2 - TRBJ2-3 15 TRBV6-1
CASSELYGGQYF TGTGCCAGCAGTGAACTCTATGGCGGGCAGTACTTC - - TRBJ2-7 12 TRBV6-1
CASSLRELSTDTQYF TGTGCCAGCAGTTTACGGGAGTTAAGCACAGATACGCAGTATTTT - - TRBJ2-3 15 TRBV12-3/TRBV12-4
CASSLPRVAGGLYEQFF TGTGCCAGCAGTTTGCCACGTGTGGCGGGAGGTTTGTATGAGCAGTTCTTC TRBD2 - TRBJ2-1 17 TRBV28
CASSYSFSVGSGPEAFF TGTGCCAGCAGTTACTCCTTCTCAGTCGGGTCCGGACCTGAAGCTTTCTTT - - TRBJ1-1 17 TRBV6-2/TRBV6-3
CASSITLARYNEQFF TGTGCCAGTAGTATAACCCTAGCACGGTACAATGAGCAGTTCTTC - - TRBJ2-1 15 TRBV19
CASSLVHGEQFF TGCGCCAGCAGCTTGGTGCATGGCGAGCAGTTCTTC - - TRBJ2-1 12 TRBV5-1
CASSQLDSYNEQFF TGTGCCAGCAGCCAGCTAGACTCCTACAATGAGCAGTTCTTC - - TRBJ2-1 14 TRBV3-1
CATHFGSSDTQYF TGTGCCACCCACTTCGGGTCCTCAGATACGCAGTATTTT - - TRBJ2-3 13 TRBV24-1
CASSPGTSDYGETQYF TGCGCCAGCAGCCCTGGGACTAGCGATTATGGGGAGACCCAGTACTTC TRBD2 - TRBJ2-5 16 TRBV5-1
CSASPGMYNEQFF TGCAGTGCTAGCCCAGGGATGTACAATGAGCAGTTCTTC - few TRBJ2-1 13 TRBV20-1
CASSIFQARGSGANVLTF TGTGCCAGTAGTATCTTTCAGGCACGGGGCTCTGGGGCCAACGTCCTGACTTTC - - TRBJ2-6 18 TRBV19
CSARVPDRGLQPQHF TGCAGTGCTAGGGTCCCCGACAGGGGGCTCCAGCCCCAGCATTTT TRBD1 - TRBJ1-5 15 TRBV20-1
CASSLGQGAPGNTIYF TGTGCCAGCAGCTTAGGACAGGGGGCGCCTGGAAACACCATATATTTT TRBD1 few TRBJ1-3 16 TRBV11-2
CASSSGTGYQPQHF TGTGCCAGCAGTAGCGGAACAGGGTATCAGCCCCAGCATTTT - - TRBJ1-5 14 TRBV28
CSASEQGRSYTIYF TGCAGTGCTAGTGAACAGGGGCGATCATACACCATATATTTT TRBD1 few TRBJ1-3 14 TRBV20-1
CASSRGDTQYF TGTGCCAGCAGCAGAGGAGATACGCAGTATTTT - - TRBJ2-3 11 TRBV5-6
CASSLGHRDIGHTF TGTGCCAGCAGCTTAGGACACCGGGACATCGGTCACACCTTC - - TRBJ1-2 14 TRBV7-2
CSARTLEAFF TGCAGTGCTAGGACCCTTGAAGCTTTCTTT - few TRBJ1-1 10 TRBV20-1
CASSQDDWTANSPLHF TGCGCCAGCAGCCAAGACGATTGGACAGCTAATTCACCCCTCCACTTT - - TRBJ1-6 16 TRBV4-1
CASSWGTGGKLFF TGTGCCAGCAGCTGGGGCACCGGGGGGAAACTGTTTTTT - once TRBJ1-4 13 TRBV11-2